One sample yielded the 19 T cell receptor beta chains listed below, sequenced in a study of blood T cell repertoires in COVID-19. The method was immunoSEQ multiplex PCR; TCRdb's version includes in-frame clones alone and lacks a portion of them. The sample lists some 150,000 clones, more than 75% occurring once. Sequenced material: PBMCs or T cells enriched from blood (not recorded which). Source of these receptors: a human donor with acute COVID-19. The donor label of this sample is uncertain.

The V and J genes are TRBV6-5 and TRBJ1-2, with D perhaps matching TRBD1 (6 bases). The CDR3 runs to 15 residues. Germline V lookup: CDR1 MNHEY, CDR2 SVGAGI. V lost 5 bases to trimming and J lost 8 bases, with 21 bases between them. This CDR3 reads CASSPHGQGQRGYTF. DNA of the CDR3: TGTGCCAGCAGTCCCCATGGCCAGGGGCAGAGGGGCTACACCTTC.

This chain connects TRBV6-2 or TRBV6-3 to TRBJ1-1; 9 nucleotides align to TRBD1. Per germline, CDR1 MNHEY and CDR2 SVGEGT. With V trimmed by 0 bases and J by 6 bases, 5 bases remained unmatched. This CDR3 is built from 15 residues. The CDR3 nucleotides are TGTGCCAGCAGTTACTCCGGGACAGGGTTCTCTGAAGCTTTCTTT. Its protein is CASSYSGTGFSEAFF.

V usage is TRBV18 and J usage is TRBJ2-5; D is undetermined. Between the trimmed V and J ends, which lost 1 base and 7 bases, there was a span of 7 bases. Germline CDR1 reads KGHSH; CDR2 reads LQKENI. The CDR3 has 12 amino acids. The CDR3, as DNA: TGTGCCAGCTCACCACGGTCCGGGACCCAGTACTTC. Its protein is CASSPRSGTQYF.

The chain recombines TRBV5-1 with TRBJ1-2, with TRBD1 identical over 10 bases. The ends lost 3 bases at V and 8 bases at J; junction bases unmatched: 7. Germline CDR1 reads SGHRS; CDR2 reads YFSETQ. CDR3 length equals 14 residues. CDR3 nucleotides: TGCGCCAGCAGCTCAGAGACAGGGGGCCACGGCTACACCTTC. This encodes CASSSETGGHGYTF.

A few counts support this clone. This chain links TRBV7-8 with TRBJ1-3; TRBD1 matches at 7 bases. CDR1 and CDR2 (germline): SGHVS, FQNEAQ. V lost 1 base and J lost 3; bases outside the gene matches: 15. CDR3 size: 19 residues. Here the CDR3 reads CASSLGTQDRSDFGNTIYF. The CDR3 nucleotides are TGTGCCAGCAGCTTAGGGACTCAGGACAGGTCGGACTTTGGAAACACCATATATTTT.

This clone occurred a few times. The chain combines TRBV13 with TRBJ2-2, with 9 bases fitting TRBD2. The CDR3 runs to 16 residues. Germline assignment: CDR1 PRHDT and CDR2 FYEKMQ (reference sequence). The V gene end was trimmed by 4 bases and the J gene end by 8 bases; junction bases not matched to a gene: 11. Written as DNA, the CDR3 is TGTGCCAGCAGCTACAGACTAGCGGTCGGAAGGGGGGAGCTGTTTTTT. It codes for CASSYRLAVGRGELFF.

This sequence joins TRBV29-1 and TRBJ1-1; a weak D match, TRBD1 (6 bases). V was clipped by 7 bases and J by 4 bases, with 22 bases between them. Per the germline V gene, CDR1 is SQVTM and CDR2 is ANQGSEA. The CDR3 is 15 residues long. Here the CDR3 DNA reads TGCAGCGCCGGAGAGGAAGGGGGGGTGTCCACTGAAGCTTTCTTT. This sequence encodes CSAGEEGGVSTEAFF.

This clone has more than one count but fewer than ten. The rearrangement joins TRBV18 to TRBJ2-7, with a tentative D call TRBD2 (6 bases). Germline V gene lookup returns CDR1 KGHSH and CDR2 LQKENI. V was pared by 0 bases and J by 0 bases, with 15 bases between. This CDR3 region has 17 residues. The CDR3 spells CASSPPSGVFSSYEQYF. Here the CDR3 DNA reads TGTGCCAGCTCACCACCCTCGGGGGTATTCAGCTCCTACGAGCAGTACTTC.

The rearrangement links TRBV28 to TRBJ2-7; tentatively, D is TRBD2 (5 bases). This CDR3 is built from 14 residues. Trimming removed 6 bases from V and 1 base from J, with 13 bases in between. In germline, CDR1 is MDHEN, CDR2 SYDVKM. CDR3 nucleotides: TGTGCCAGCAGCGTGGGAGATCTGTCCTACGAGCAGTACTTC. Encoded protein: CASSVGDLSYEQYF.

The V call is TRBV13, the J call TRBJ2-1, with TRBD1 matching 12 bases. V gave up 3 bases and J gave up 8 bases; unmatched junction bases: 8. From germline, CDR1 is PRHDT and CDR2 FYEKMQ (reference sequence). This CDR3 spans 16 amino acids. The CDR3 nucleotides are TGTGCCAGCAGCTTCCCCGGGACAGGGGGCTTCCATGAGCAGTTCTTC. It translates to CASSFPGTGGFHEQFF.

This chain links TRBV27 with TRBJ2-3; 8 nucleotides match TRBD1. CDR3 length: 16 residues. Germline-derived CDR1 and CDR2 are MNHEY and SMNVEV (reference sequence). With 1 base clipped from V and 4 bases from J, the junction kept 7 bases outside the gene matches. Here the CDR3 reads CASSLYRPTGADTQYF. The CDR3 DNA reads TGTGCCAGCAGTTTATACCGCCCGACAGGGGCAGATACGCAGTATTTT.

J is TRBJ2-7 and V is TRBV27; 11 bases are shared with TRBD1. J gave up 9 bases and V 4 bases, and 11 bases lay outside the gene matches. CDR3 length: 15 amino acids. CDR1 and CDR2 from the germline V gene are MNHEY and SMNVEV (reference sequence). CDR3 DNA sequence: TGTGCCAGCAGTTCCCAGGACAGGGGGCTTAACGGGCAGTACTTC. As protein: CASSSQDRGLNGQYF.

The rearrangement links TRBV5-8 to TRBJ1-1; perhaps TRBD1 as D (6 bases). Trimming took off 2 bases at V and 3 bases at J, with 14 bases between the two ends. Germline CDR1 reads SGHTS; CDR2 reads YDEGEE. CDR3 size: 15 residues. The CDR3 DNA reads TGTGCCAGCAGCTTAGGGTCAGGGGCTTACACTGAAGCTTTCTTT. Translated, it gives CASSLGSGAYTEAFF.

This sequence joins TRBV11-1 and TRBJ1-1; 7 nucleotides match TRBD1. The CDR3 sequence is 15 residues long. Germline V CDR1 and CDR2: SGHAT, FQDESV (reference sequence). V lost 5 bases to trimming and J lost 6 bases; unmatched junction nucleotides: 12. CDR3 bases: TGTGCCAGCAGCCCCGGGGGACAAGGGGGCCCTGAAGCTTTCTTT. It yields the protein CASSPGGQGGPEAFF.

With respect to this clone: This CDR3 is also generated by other DNA sequences in the sample. The V gene is TRBV5-1, the J gene TRBJ2-3, with unresolved D. Trimming took 3 bases from V and 6 from J, leaving 5 bases between them. Germline V CDR1 and CDR2: SGHRS, YFSETQ. The CDR3 consists of 11 residues. Written as DNA, the CDR3 is TGCGCCAGCAGCTCCGAGGATACGCAGTATTTT. Amino acids: CASSSEDTQYF.

This CDR3 reads CASIHRVGLANEQFF. The CDR3 DNA is TGTGCCAGCATCCACAGGGTGGGCCTGGCCAATGAGCAGTTCTTC. The chain uses TRBV6-5 and TRBJ2-1, with D maybe TRBD1 (6 bases). Trimming removed 7 bases at V and 6 bases at J, with 19 bases between. From germline, CDR1 is MNHEY and CDR2 SVGAGI. There are 15 residues in the CDR3.

The chain is built from TRBV10-3 and TRBJ1-1; a possible D gene is TRBD1 (5 bases). Trimming pared 6 bases from V and 4 bases from J, leaving 9 bases between. CDR1 is ENHRY and CDR2 is SYGVKD in the germline V gene. The length of the CDR3 is 12 residues. CDR3 coding DNA: TGTGCCATCAGGGGCGGGGGCACTGAAGCTTTCTTT. Translated, it gives CAIRGGGTEAFF.

J is TRBJ1-5 and V is TRBV18; a possible D gene is TRBD1 (6 bases). Germline V gene sequence: CDR1 KGHSH, CDR2 LQKENI. V was trimmed by 4 bases and J by 10 bases, leaving 17 bases between them. The CDR3 is 14 amino acids. DNA for the CDR3: TGTGCCAGCTCACAAGGACAGATTGATGGCCCCCAGCATTTT. Translation gives CASSQGQIDGPQHF.

CDR3 sequence reads: CSAFLGSRAFF. CDR3 in DNA: TGCAGTGCCTTTCTCGGGTCTCGGGCTTTCTTT. The rearrangement uses TRBV20-1 and TRBJ1-1; no clear D. Per germline, CDR1 DFQATT and CDR2 SNEGSKA (reference sequence). CDR3 size: 11 residues. V was cut by 6 bases and J by 11 bases, with 16 bases left in between.